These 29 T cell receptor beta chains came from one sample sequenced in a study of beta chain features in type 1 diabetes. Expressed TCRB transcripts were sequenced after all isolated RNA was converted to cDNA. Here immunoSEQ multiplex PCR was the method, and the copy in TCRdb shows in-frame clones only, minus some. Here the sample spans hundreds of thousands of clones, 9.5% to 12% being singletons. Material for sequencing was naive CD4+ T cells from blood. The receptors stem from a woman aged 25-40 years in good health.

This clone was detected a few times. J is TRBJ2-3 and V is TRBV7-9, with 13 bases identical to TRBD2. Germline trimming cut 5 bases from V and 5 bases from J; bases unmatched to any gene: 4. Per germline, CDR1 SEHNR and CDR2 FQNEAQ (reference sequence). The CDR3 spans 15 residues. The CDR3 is CASSRTSGRRDTQYF. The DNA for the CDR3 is TGTGCCAGCAGCCGGACTAGCGGGAGACGAGATACGCAGTATTTT. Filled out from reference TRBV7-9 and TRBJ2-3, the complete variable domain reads DTGVSQNPRHKITKRGQNVTFRCDPISEHNRLYWYRQTLGQGPEFLTYFQNEAQLEKSRLLSDRFSAERPKGSFSTLEIQRTEQGDSAMYLCASSRTSGRRDTQYFGPGTRLTVL.

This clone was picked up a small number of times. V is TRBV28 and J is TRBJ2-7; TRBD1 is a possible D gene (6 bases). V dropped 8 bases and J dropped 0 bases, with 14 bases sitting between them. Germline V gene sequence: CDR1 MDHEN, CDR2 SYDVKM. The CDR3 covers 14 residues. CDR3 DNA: TGTGCCAGCTTCCAGGGGCGAAGCTCCTACGAGCAGTACTTC. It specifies CASFQGRSSYEQYF.

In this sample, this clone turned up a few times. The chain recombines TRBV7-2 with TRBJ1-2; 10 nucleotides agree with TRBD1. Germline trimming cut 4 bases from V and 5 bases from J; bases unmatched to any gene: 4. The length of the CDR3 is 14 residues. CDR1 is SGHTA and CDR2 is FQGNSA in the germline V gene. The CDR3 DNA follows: TGTGCCAGCAGCTCCCCGGACAGGGGGTATGGCTACACCTTC. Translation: CASSSPDRGYGYTF.

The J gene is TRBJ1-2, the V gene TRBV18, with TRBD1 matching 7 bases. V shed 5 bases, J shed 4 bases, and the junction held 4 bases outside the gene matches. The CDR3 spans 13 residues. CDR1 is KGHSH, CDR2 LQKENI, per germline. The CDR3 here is CASSAAGGYGYTF. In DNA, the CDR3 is TGTGCCAGCTCAGCCGCAGGGGGCTATGGCTACACCTTC.

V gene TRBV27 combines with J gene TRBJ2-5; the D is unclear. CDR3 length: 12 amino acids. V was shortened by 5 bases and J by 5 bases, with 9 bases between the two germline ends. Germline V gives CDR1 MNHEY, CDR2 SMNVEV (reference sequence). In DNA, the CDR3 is TGTGCCAGCAGTCCACGACTGGAGACCCAGTACTTC. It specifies CASSPRLETQYF.

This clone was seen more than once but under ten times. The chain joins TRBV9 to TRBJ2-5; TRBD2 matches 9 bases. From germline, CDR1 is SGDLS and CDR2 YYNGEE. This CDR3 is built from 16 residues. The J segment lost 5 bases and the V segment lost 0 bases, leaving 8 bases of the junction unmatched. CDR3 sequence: CASSVGAGGPGETQYF. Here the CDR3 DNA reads TGTGCCAGCAGCGTAGGAGCGGGAGGCCCGGGTGAGACCCAGTACTTC.

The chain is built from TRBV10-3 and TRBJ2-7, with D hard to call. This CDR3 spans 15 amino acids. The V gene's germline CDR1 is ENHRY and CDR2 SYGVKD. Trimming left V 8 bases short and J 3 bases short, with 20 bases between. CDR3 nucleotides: TGTGCCATCGCCGGGTCAAGGCGTGATAGCTACGAGCAGTACTTC. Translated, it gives CAIAGSRRDSYEQYF.

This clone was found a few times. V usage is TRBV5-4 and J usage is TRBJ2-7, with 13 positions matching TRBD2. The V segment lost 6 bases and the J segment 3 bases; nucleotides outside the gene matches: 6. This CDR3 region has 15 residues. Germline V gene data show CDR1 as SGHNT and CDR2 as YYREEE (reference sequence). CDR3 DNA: TGTGCCAGCACCACCGGACTAGCGGGAGACTACGAGCAGTACTTC. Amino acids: CASTTGLAGDYEQYF.

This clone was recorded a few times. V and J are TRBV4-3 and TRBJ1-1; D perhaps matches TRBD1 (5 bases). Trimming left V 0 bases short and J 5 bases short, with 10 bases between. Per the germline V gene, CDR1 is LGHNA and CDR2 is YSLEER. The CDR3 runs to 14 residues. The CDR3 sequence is CASSQEPGQTEAFF. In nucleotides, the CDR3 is TGCGCCAGCAGCCAAGAACCAGGGCAAACTGAAGCTTTCTTT.

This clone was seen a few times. CDR3 protein: CASSLVGGYQETQYF. The CDR3 coding sequence is TGCGCCAGCAGCTTGGTAGGCGGGTACCAAGAGACCCAGTACTTC. The chain is built from TRBV5-1 and TRBJ2-5, with D perhaps matching TRBD2 (5 bases). The length of the CDR3 is 15 residues. Germline V gene data show CDR1 as SGHRS and CDR2 as YFSETQ. The ends were cut back, 0 bases at V and 0 bases at J, with 9 bases in the middle. Full variable domain (outside the CDR3, taken from reference TRBV5-1 and TRBJ2-5): KAGVTQTPRYLIKTRGQQVTLSCSPISGHRSVSWYQQTPGQGLQFLFEYFSETQRNKGNFPGRFSGRQFSNSRSEMNVSTLELGDSALYLCASSLVGGYQETQYFGPGTRLLVL.

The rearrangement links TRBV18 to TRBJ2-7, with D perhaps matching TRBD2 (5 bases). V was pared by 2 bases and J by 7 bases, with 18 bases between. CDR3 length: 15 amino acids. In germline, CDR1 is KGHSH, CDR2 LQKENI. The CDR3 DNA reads TGTGCCAGCTCACCAATCGGGCAACTTAGAGGGGAGCAGTACTTC. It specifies CASSPIGQLRGEQYF.

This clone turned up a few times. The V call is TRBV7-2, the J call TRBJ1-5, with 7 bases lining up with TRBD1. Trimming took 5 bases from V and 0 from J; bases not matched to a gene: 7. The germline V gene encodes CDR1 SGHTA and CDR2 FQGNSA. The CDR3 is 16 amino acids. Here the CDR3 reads CASSPLGQLSNQPQHF. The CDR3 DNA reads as TGTGCCAGCAGCCCTCTGGGACAGCTTAGCAATCAGCCCCAGCATTTT.

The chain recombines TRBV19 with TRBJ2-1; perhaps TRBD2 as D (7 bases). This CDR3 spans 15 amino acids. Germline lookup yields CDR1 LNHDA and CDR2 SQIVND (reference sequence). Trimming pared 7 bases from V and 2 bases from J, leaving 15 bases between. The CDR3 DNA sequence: TGTGCCAGTACCTCAAGGGAGGGGGCCTACAATGAGCAGTTCTTC. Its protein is CASTSREGAYNEQFF.

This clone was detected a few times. The CDR3 DNA reads as TGTGCCAGTAGTATAGATGCGCTAGGAGCATCGGACGAGCAGTACTTC. Encoded protein: CASSIDALGASDEQYF. The rearrangement links TRBV19 to TRBJ2-7; D unclear. Trimming removed 0 bases at V and 5 bases at J, with 17 bases between. The CDR3 runs to 16 residues. CDR1 is LNHDA, CDR2 SQIVND, per germline (reference sequence).

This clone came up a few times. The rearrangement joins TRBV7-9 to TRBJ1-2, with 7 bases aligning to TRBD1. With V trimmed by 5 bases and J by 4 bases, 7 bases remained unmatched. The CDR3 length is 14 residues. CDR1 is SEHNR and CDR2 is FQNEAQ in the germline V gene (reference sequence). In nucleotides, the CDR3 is TGTGCCAGCAGCCGGACAGGCGACACCTATGGCTACACCTTC. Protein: CASSRTGDTYGYTF.

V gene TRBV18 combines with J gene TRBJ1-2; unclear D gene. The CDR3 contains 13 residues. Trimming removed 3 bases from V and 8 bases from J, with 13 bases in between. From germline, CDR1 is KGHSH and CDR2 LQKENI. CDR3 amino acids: CASSPTRDIGYTF. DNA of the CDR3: TGTGCCAGCTCACCTACGCGGGATATAGGCTACACCTTC. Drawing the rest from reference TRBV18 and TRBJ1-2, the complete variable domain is NAGVMQNPRHLVRRRGQEARLRCSPMKGHSHVYWYRQLPEEGLKFMVYLQKENIIDESGMPKERFSAEFPKEGPSILRIQQVVRGDSAAYFCASSPTRDIGYTFGSGTRLTVV.

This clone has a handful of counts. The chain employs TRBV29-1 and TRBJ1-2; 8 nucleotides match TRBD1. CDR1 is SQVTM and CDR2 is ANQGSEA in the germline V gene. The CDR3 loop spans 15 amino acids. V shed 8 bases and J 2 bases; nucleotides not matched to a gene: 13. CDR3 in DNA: TGCAGCACTGGCGCGAGTCGACAGGGGAACTATGGCTACACCTTC. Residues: CSTGASRQGNYGYTF. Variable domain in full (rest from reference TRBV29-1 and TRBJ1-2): SAVISQKPSRDICQRGTSLTIQCQVDSQVTMMFWYRQQPGQSLTLIATANQGSEATYESGFVIDKFPISRPNLTFSTLTVSNMSPEDSSIYLCSTGASRQGNYGYTFGSGTRLTVV.

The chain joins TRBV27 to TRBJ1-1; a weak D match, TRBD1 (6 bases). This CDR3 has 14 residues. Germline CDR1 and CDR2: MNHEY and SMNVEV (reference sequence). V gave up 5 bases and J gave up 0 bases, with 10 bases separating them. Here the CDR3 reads CASSQNRVNTEAFF. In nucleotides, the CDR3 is TGTGCCAGCAGTCAAAACAGGGTGAACACTGAAGCTTTCTTT.

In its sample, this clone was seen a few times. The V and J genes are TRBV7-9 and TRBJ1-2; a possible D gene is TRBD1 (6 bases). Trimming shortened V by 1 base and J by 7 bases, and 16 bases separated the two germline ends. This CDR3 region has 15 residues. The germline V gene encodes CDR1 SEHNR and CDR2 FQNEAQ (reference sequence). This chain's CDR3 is CASSLGGNRDGGYTF. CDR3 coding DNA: TGTGCCAGCAGCTTAGGGGGGAACAGGGACGGTGGCTACACCTTC. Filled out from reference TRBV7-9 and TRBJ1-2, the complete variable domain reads DTGVSQNPRHKITKRGQNVTFRCDPISEHNRLYWYRQTLGQGPEFLTYFQNEAQLEKSRLLSDRFSAERPKGSFSTLEIQRTEQGDSAMYLCASSLGGNRDGGYTFGSGTRLTVV.

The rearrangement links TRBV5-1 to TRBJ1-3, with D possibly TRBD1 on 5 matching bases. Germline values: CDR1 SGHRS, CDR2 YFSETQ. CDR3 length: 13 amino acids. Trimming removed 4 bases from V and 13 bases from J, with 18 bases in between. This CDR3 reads CASSGGTVPRIYF. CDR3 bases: TGCGCCAGCAGCGGCGGGACGGTCCCTCGGATATATTTT.

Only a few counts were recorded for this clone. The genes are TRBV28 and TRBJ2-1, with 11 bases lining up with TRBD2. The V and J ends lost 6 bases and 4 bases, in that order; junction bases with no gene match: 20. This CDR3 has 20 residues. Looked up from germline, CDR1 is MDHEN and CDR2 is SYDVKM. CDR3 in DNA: TGTGCCAGCAGCAGTTTTTCCAAGACTAGCGGGACGGCCGGTTACAATGAGCAGTTCTTC. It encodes CASSSFSKTSGTAGYNEQFF.

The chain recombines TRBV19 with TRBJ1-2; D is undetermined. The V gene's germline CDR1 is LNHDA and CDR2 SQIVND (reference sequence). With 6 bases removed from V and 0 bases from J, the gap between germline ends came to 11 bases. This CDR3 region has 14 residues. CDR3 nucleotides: TGTGCCAGTAGAACTAGAGATGCTAACTATGGCTACACCTTC. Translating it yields CASRTRDANYGYTF.

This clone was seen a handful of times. The CDR3 nucleotides are TGCGCCAGCAGTCCCATTGACAAGCCGTTCCAAGAGACCCAGTACTTC. Protein product: CASSPIDKPFQETQYF. The genes are TRBV23-1 and TRBJ2-5; D is undetermined. TRBV23-1 is an open reading frame, and its role is uncertain. V was clipped by 4 bases and J by 1 base, with 16 bases between them. The CDR3 loop spans 16 amino acids.

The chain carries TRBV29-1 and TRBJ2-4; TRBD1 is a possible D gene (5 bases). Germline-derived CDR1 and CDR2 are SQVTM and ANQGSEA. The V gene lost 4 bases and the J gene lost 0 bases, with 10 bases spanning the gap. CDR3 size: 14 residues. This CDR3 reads CSVAQGLAKNIQYF. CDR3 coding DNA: TGCAGCGTTGCTCAGGGTCTAGCCAAAAACATTCAGTACTTC.

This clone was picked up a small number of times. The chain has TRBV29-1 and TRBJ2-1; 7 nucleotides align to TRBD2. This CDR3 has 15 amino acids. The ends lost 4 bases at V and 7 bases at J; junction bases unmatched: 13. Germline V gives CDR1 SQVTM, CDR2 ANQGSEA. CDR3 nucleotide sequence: TGCAGCGTTGGCCCCCCGGCGGGAGTCCGAAATGAGCAGTTCTTC. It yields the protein CSVGPPAGVRNEQFF.

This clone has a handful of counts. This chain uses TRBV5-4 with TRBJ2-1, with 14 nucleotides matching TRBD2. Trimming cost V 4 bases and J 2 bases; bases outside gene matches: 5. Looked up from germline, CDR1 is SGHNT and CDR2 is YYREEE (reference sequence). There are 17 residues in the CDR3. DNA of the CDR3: TGTGCCAGCAGCAAGGGACTAGCGGGGGCTACCTACAATGAGCAGTTCTTC. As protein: CASSKGLAGATYNEQFF.

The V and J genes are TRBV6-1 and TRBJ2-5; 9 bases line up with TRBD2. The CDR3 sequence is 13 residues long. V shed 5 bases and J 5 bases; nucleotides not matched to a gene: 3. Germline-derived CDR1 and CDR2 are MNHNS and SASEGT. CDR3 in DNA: TGTGCCAGCAGTTTAGCGGGAGATGAGACCCAGTACTTC. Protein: CASSLAGDETQYF.

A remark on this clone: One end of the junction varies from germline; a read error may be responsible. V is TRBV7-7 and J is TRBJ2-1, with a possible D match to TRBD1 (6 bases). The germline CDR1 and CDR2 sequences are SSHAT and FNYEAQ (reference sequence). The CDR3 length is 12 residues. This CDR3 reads CASSHQGIGVIF. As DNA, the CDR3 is TGTGCTAGCAGCCACCAGGGGATAGGTGTAATCTTC.

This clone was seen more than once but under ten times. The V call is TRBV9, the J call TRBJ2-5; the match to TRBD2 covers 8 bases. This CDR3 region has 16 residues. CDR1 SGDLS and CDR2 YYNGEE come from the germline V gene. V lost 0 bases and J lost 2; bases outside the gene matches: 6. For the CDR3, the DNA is TGTGCCAGCAGCGTAGGTATGCGGGAGGCACAAGAGACCCAGTACTTC. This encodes CASSVGMREAQETQYF.